These 8 T cell receptor beta chains originate from one sample sequenced in a study of human T cells and chemical hapten exposure. From the RACE reads, TCRdb called clonotypes with MiXCR, one entry per CDR3 protein. The repertoire holds roughly 360,000 distinct CDR3 sequences, with around 5% as singletons. Documented time point: patch test 1, 2 weeks after DPC sensitization. Treatment in this sample: therapeutic diphenylcyclopropenone sensitization with weekly scalp DPC. The specimen comprised whole blood, sampled in connection with sensitization to the hapten diphenylcyclopropenone (DPC). The receptors shown here come from a woman aged 50 to 65 with alopecia areata. Some clones in this sample may be carry-over from other donors' samples.

This clonotype appeared many times. The chain employs TRBV7-9 and TRBJ2-2; D is unclear. Germline lookup yields CDR1 SEHNR and CDR2 FQNEAQ (reference sequence). This CDR3 spans 14 amino acids. Trimming took off 0 bases at V and 5 bases at J, with 7 bases between the two ends. This CDR3 reads CASSLATRTGELFF. The CDR3 DNA follows: TGTGCCAGCAGCTTAGCGACGAGAACCGGGGAGCTGTTTTTT.

The table lists this clonotype with many counts. The V call is TRBV5-1, the J call TRBJ2-3; TRBD2 matches 15 bases. Per germline, CDR1 SGHRS and CDR2 YFSETQ. Losses at the gene ends were 2 bases for V and 0 bases for J; bases not matched to a gene: 7. The CDR3 has 19 residues. The CDR3, as DNA: TGCGCCAGCAGCTTTTCCGGGACTAGCGGGAGGACTAGCACAGATACGCAGTATTTT. This encodes CASSFSGTSGRTSTDTQYF.

This clonotype was recorded many times. The CDR3 protein is CAISEGTGEKLFF. The DNA for the CDR3 is TGTGCCATCAGTGAGGGGACAGGTGAAAAACTGTTTTTT. This sequence joins TRBV10-3 and TRBJ1-4, with TRBD1 identical over 8 bases. V shed 2 bases, J shed 7 bases, and the junction held 0 bases outside the gene matches. From germline, CDR1 is ENHRY and CDR2 SYGVKD. The CDR3 extends over 13 amino acids.

The chain links TRBV7-8 to TRBJ2-3, with D tentatively TRBD2 (5 bases). Trimming took off 5 bases at V and 5 bases at J, with 14 bases between the two ends. Per germline, CDR1 SGHVS and CDR2 FQNEAQ. This CDR3 has 14 amino acids. CDR3 residues: CASSPRGTLDTQYF. The CDR3 coding sequence is TGTGCCAGCAGCCCCCGGGGTACTTTAGATACGCAGTATTTT. The full variable domain, rest sourced from reference TRBV7-8 and TRBJ2-3, is GAGVSQSPRYKVAKRGQDVALRCDPISGHVSLFWYQQALGQGPEFLTYFQNEAQLDKSGLPSDRFFAERPEGSVSTLKIQRTQQEDSAVYLCASSPRGTLDTQYFGPGTRLTVL.

This clonotype was counted at least ten times. V is TRBV5-5 and J is TRBJ2-3; D might be TRBD2 (5 bases). Germline values: CDR1 SGHKS, CDR2 YYEKEE (reference sequence). The ends were cut back, 4 bases at V and 6 bases at J, with 15 bases in the middle. This CDR3 has 14 amino acids. In DNA form, the CDR3 reads TGTGCCAGCAGCCAACGGACTGCGGAGGATACGCAGTATTTT. Translated: CASSQRTAEDTQYF.

The sample holds a few counts of this clonotype. The chain combines TRBV6-6 with TRBJ1-6, with a tentative D call TRBD1 (5 bases). CDR3 length equals 14 residues. The germline gives CDR1 MNHNY, CDR2 SVGAGI (reference sequence). Trimming left V 2 bases short and J 8 bases short, with 10 bases between. The DNA for the CDR3 is TGTGCCAGCAGTTACGTAGAAGGGGATTCACCCCTCCACTTT. It specifies CASSYVEGDSPLHF.

This clonotype was recorded a few times. The rearrangement uses TRBV7-2 and TRBJ2-7, with a weak D call TRBD1 (5 bases). V shed 3 bases and J shed 6 bases, with 12 bases lying between them. Germline V lookup: CDR1 SGHTA, CDR2 FQGNSA. There are 13 residues in the CDR3. CDR3 region: CASSLQFDSEQYF. In nucleotides, the CDR3 is TGTGCCAGCAGCTTGCAGTTCGACAGCGAGCAGTACTTC.

This clonotype was detected many times. V is TRBV9 and J is TRBJ2-3; D uncertain. The CDR3 runs to 13 residues. Trimming cost V 0 bases and J 10 bases, with 12 bases left between them. CDR1 is SGDLS, CDR2 YYNGEE, per germline. The CDR3 sequence: CASSVALADPQYF. DNA for the CDR3: TGTGCCAGCAGCGTAGCACTTGCCGATCCGCAGTATTTT.